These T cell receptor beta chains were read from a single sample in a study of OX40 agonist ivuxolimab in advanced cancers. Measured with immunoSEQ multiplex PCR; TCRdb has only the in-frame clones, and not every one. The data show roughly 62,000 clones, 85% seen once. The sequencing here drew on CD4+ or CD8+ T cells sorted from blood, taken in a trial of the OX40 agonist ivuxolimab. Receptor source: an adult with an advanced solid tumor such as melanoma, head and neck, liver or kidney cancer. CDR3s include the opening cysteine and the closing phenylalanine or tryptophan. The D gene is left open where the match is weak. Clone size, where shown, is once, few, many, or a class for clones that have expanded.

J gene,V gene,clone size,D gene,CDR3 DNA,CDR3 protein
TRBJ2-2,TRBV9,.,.,TGTGCCAGCAGCGCCCTAGGAAAAGACAACACCGGGGAGCTGTTTTTT,CASSALGKDNTGELFF
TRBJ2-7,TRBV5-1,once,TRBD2,TGCGCCAGCAGCCCCGGGACTAGCGGGAAACACGAGCAGTACTTC,CASSPGTSGKHEQYF
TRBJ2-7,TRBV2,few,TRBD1,TGTGCCAGCAGTCGCAGGGGGACCTACGAGCAGTACTTC,CASSRRGTYEQYF
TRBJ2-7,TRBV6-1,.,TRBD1,TGTGCCAGCAGTGAACTATCTTGGGACAGGAATTACGAGCAGTACTTC,CASSELSWDRNYEQYF
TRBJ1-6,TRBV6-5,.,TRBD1,TGTGCCAGCAGTGGGACAGGCGGATCACCCCTCCACTTT,CASSGTGGSPLHF
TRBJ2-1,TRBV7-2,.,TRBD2,TGTGCCAGCAGCCAAGGACTAGCGGGAGGTGAGCAGTTCTTC,CASSQGLAGGEQFF
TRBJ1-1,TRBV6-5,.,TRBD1,TGTGCCAGCAGTTACTCAGGGGGCGGTAACACTGAAGCTTTCTTT,CASSYSGGGNTEAFF
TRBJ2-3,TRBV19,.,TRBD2,TGTGCCAGTAGTATAGGGACTAGCGGGAGCGCAGATACGCAGTATTTT,CASSIGTSGSADTQYF
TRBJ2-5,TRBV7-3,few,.,TGTGCCAGCAGCTTAACGGGTGGATTCCAAGAGACCCAGTACTTC,CASSLTGGFQETQYF
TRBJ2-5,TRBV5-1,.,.,TGCGCCAGCAGCTTGGCCGGGAGTAGTGAGACCCAGTACTTC,CASSLAGSSETQYF
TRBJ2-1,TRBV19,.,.,TGTGCCAGTAGTGGGACCGGTTCGCCCCAGTTCTTC,CASSGTGSPQFF
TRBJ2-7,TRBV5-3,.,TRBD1,TGTGCCAGAAGCTTGGACCGGGACAGACTCTACGAGCAGTACTTC,CARSLDRDRLYEQYF
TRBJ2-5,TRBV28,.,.,TGTGCCAGCAGTTCCCCAGAATCGCCGCAGACCCAGTACTTC,CASSSPESPQTQYF
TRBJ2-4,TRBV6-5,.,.,TGTGCCAGCAGTTACTCACAGGGTCTTAACATTCAGTACTTC,CASSYSQGLNIQYF
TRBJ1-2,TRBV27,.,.,TGTGCCAGCAGTCCCCAGGGGCGTTCGGGCGGCTACACCTTC,CASSPQGRSGGYTF
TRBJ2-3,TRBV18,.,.,TGTGCCAGCTCATACTACACAGATACGCAGTATTTT,CASSYYTDTQYF
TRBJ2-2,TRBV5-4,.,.,TGTGCCAGCAGCTTGGTGGGATGGACAACGAACACCGGGGAGCTGTTTTTT,CASSLVGWTTNTGELFF
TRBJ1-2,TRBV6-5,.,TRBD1,TGTGCCAGCAGTTACTCTTGGGACAGGGGAGGGTACACCTTC,CASSYSWDRGGYTF
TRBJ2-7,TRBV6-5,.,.,TGTGCCAGCAGTTACTCTGGGCAAGCGGGCGAGCAGTACTTC,CASSYSGQAGEQYF
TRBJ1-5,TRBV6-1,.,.,TGTGCCAGCAGCAGACGGGGGGGCAATCAGCCCCAGCATTTT,CASSRRGGNQPQHF
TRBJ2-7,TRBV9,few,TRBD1,TGTGCCAGCAGCGTCGGACAGGGCGCCTACGAGCAGTACTTC,CASSVGQGAYEQYF
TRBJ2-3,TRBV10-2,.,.,TGCGCCAGCAGTGAGACTCAAGGGAGGCCAGATACGCAGTATTTT,CASSETQGRPDTQYF
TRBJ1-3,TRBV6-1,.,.,TGTGCCAGCAGTCCCGGACAGACCTCTGGAAACACCATATATTTT,CASSPGQTSGNTIYF
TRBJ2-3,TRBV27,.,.,TGTGCCAGCAGTTTAGGCCTAAACCTAAGGAATACGCAGTATTTT,CASSLGLNLRNTQYF
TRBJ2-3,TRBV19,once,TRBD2,TGTGCCAGTAGTATAGGGGGAGGGAGGGCCGGGGATACGCAGTATTTT,CASSIGGGRAGDTQYF
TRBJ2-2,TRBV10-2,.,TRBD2,TGCGCCAGCAGTGTAGCGGGGGGAAGAACCGGGGAGCTGTTTTTT,CASSVAGGRTGELFF
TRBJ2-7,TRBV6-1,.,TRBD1,TGTGCCAGCAGTGCTCCGGGACAGGCAGACGAGCAGTACTTC,CASSAPGQADEQYF
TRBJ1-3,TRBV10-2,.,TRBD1,TGCGCCAGCAGTGATGGGACAGCTGGCTCTGGAAACACCATATATTTT,CASSDGTAGSGNTIYF
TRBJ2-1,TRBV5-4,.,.,TGTGCCAGCAGCTTGGCCGGGTGGGACATTCCCTACAATGAGCAGTTCTTC,CASSLAGWDIPYNEQFF
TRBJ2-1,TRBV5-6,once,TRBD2,TGTGCCAGCAGCTTCGGACTAGCGGAGCACAATGAGCAGTTCTTC,CASSFGLAEHNEQFF
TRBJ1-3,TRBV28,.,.,TGTGCCAGCAGTTTCGGCGGGTTCAAGAACACCATATATTTT,CASSFGGFKNTIYF
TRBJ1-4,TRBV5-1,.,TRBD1,TGCGCCAGCAGCTCCTGGACAGGGGGGTATGAAAAACTGTTTTTT,CASSSWTGGYEKLFF
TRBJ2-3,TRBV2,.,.,TGTGCCAGCAGGATAGCATATACGCAGTATTTT,CASRIAYTQYF
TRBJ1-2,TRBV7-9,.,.,TGTGCCGGACGGAACTCAGCTAACTATGGCTACACCTTC,CAGRNSANYGYTF
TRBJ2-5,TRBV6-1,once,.,TGTGCCAGCAGTGAAGCCAGGCTGGGGGCAGGGGAGACCCAGTACTTC,CASSEARLGAGETQYF
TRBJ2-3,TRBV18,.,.,TGTGCCAGCTCACCACCGGTAATACCCACAGATACGCAGTATTTT,CASSPPVIPTDTQYF
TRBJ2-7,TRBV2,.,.,TGTGCCAGCAGTGAGGGGGGGCGCCTCGACTACGAGCAGTACTTC,CASSEGGRLDYEQYF